These 5 T cell receptor beta chains were sequenced from one sample in a study of Ad26.COV2.S vaccination and SARS-CoV-2 variants. The treatment denotes: 19 received Ad26.COV2.S at low or high dose, single or two shots; several received placebo; per-sample allocation not given. On day 63 after the first injection, vaccine and placebo recipients gave samples. Using immunoSEQ multiplex PCR, the repertoire was profiled, and TCRdb retains in-frame clones only, with some absent. Of about 440,000 clones detected, roughly 87% appear once; the ten largest clones hold about 4.4%. This specimen was peripheral blood, taken in a trial of Ad26.COV2.S vaccine versus placebo. Every receptor here comes from a person aged 18-65 years who received the Ad26.COV2.S COVID-19 vaccine or a placebo.

The rearrangement uses TRBV7-2 and TRBJ2-1; 7 bases agree with TRBD2. Germline loops: CDR1 SGHTA, CDR2 FQGNSA. CDR3 size: 17 residues. V lost 1 base and J lost 0; bases outside the gene matches: 6. The CDR3 DNA follows: TGTGCCAGCAGCTTAGTTGCCAGCGGGGCCTCCTACAATGAGCAGTTCTTC. It encodes CASSLVASGASYNEQFF. The whole variable domain, filled in from reference TRBV7-2 and TRBJ2-1, reads GAGVSQSPSNKVTEKGKDVELRCDPISGHTALYWYRQSLGQGLEFLIYFQGNSAPDKSGLPSDRFSAERTGGSVSTLTIQRTQQEDSAVYLCASSLVASGASYNEQFFGPGTRLTVL.

CDR3 DNA sequence: TGTGCCAGCAGCCAGGGGAATTCAGAGACCCAGTACTTC. Translation gives CASSQGNSETQYF. J is TRBJ2-5 and V is TRBV7-9, with D perhaps TRBD1 (6 bases). The CDR3 extends over 13 amino acids. Germline loops: CDR1 SEHNR, CDR2 FQNEAQ (reference sequence). The V and J ends lost 5 bases and 4 bases respectively, with 11 bases between them. Full variable domain (rest looked up from reference TRBV7-9 and TRBJ2-5): DTGVSQNPRHKITKRGQNVTFRCDPISEHNRLYWYRQTLGQGPEFLTYFQNEAQLEKSRLLSDRFSAERPKGSFSTLEIQRTEQGDSAMYLCASSQGNSETQYFGPGTRLLVL.

The V call is TRBV11-2, the J call TRBJ1-3; possible D gene TRBD1, 6 bases. Germline CDR1 SGHAT, CDR2 FQNNGV. V was cut by 0 bases and J by 2 bases, with 11 bases left in between. CDR3 length: 16 residues. This chain's CDR3 is CASSLDRGQTGNTIYF. As DNA, the CDR3 is TGTGCCAGCAGCTTAGATCGGGGGCAGACTGGAAACACCATATATTTT.

This sequence joins TRBV5-1 and TRBJ2-7; 7 bases agree with TRBD1. The V gene end was trimmed by 2 bases and the J gene end by 5 bases; junction bases not matched to a gene: 16. The CDR3 sequence is 17 residues long. Germline values: CDR1 SGHRS, CDR2 YFSETQ. CDR3 sequence reads: CASSFTRQGKLRDEQYF. DNA for the CDR3: TGCGCCAGCAGCTTCACGAGACAGGGAAAATTGCGAGACGAGCAGTACTTC.

The chain joins TRBV11-2 to TRBJ2-4; D not certain. Trimming took 4 bases from V and 0 from J, leaving 16 bases between them. CDR1 and CDR2 (germline): SGHAT, FQNNGV. CDR3 length equals 17 residues. CDR3 loop: CASSSQSLWLAKNIQYF. CDR3 nucleotide sequence: TGTGCCAGCAGCTCCCAATCCCTTTGGCTAGCCAAAAACATTCAGTACTTC.